The T cell receptor beta chain described here comes from a study of control samples from healthy donors and cancer patients. Germline CDR1 is SGHRS and CDR2 is YFSETQ. CDR3 size: 14 residues. Between the trimmed V and J ends, which lost 0 bases and 5 bases, there was a span of 10 bases. Measured with immunoSEQ multiplex PCR; TCRdb has only the in-frame clones, and not every one. Here the sample spans roughly 190,000 clones, 91% being singletons. This receptor was taken from a woman in her twenties or thirties in good health. V usage is TRBV5-1 and J usage is TRBJ2-3; tentative D call: TRBD1 (5 bases). Sequences were obtained from blood. The CDR3 region has the DNA TGCGCCAGCAGCTTGGAGGGGTGGAGAGATACGCAGTATTTT. Residues: CASSLEGWRDTQYF.